This T cell receptor beta chain emerged from a study of STAT3 mutations in large granular lymphocyte leukemia. Findings and limits, study-wide: In T-cell large granular lymphocyte leukemia, about half of patients showed multiple immunodominant subclonotypes.

Germline lookup yields CDR1 MNHNS and CDR2 SASEGT. There are 16 residues in the CDR3. The V and J ends lost 4 bases and 4 bases, in that order; junction bases with no gene match: 5. On this clone itself: Its antigen is not identified.

This table comes from immunoSEQ multiplex PCR, and its TCRdb copy is limited to in-frame clones, with some not included. The table shows 1,500 to 2,000 clones, with under 60% occurring only once. Sequenced: peripheral blood mononuclear cells. This TCR was sampled from a man aged 60 to 75 with T-cell large granular lymphocyte leukemia. Some clones in this sample may be carry-over from other donors' samples. The chain employs TRBV6-1 and TRBJ2-7; 15 nucleotides agree with TRBD2. This CDR3 is CASSGTSGRGSYEQYF. Written as DNA, the CDR3 is TGTGCCAGCAGTGGGACTAGCGGGAGGGGAAGTTACGAGCAGTACTTC.